One sample yielded the 5 T cell receptor beta chains listed below, sequenced in a study of Graves' ophthalmopathy and Graves' hyperthyroidism. Investigators amplified TCR beta CDR3 regions from RNA transcripts. Second-round multiplex PCR came after first-round RT-PCR with HTBI primers. TCRdb reprocessed the multiplex PCR reads with MiXCR, giving one entry per CDR3 protein. The repertoire has about 620,000 distinct CDR3 sequences, roughly 20% of them found once; the top ten carry approximately 7%. Input material: peripheral blood. These receptor sequences come from a woman aged 18-29 years with stable Graves' hyperthyroidism. Some clones in this sample may be carry-over from other donors' samples.

With regard to this clonotype: The germline gene is not matched at one end of the junction; a read error may be the cause. The gene calls are TRBV6-2 or TRBV6-3 and TRBJ2-7; TRBD2 is a possible D gene (5 bases). The CDR3 extends over 14 amino acids. Germline-derived CDR1 and CDR2 are MNHEY and SVGEGT. The chain's CDR3 is CASRDIGLAYEQYF. The CDR3 bases are TGTGCCAGCAGGGATATCGGACTCGCATACGAGCAGTACTTT.

Ten or more counts support this clonotype. The chain employs TRBV11-2 and TRBJ1-6; D unresolved. V was shortened by 4 bases and J by 7 bases, with 14 bases between the two germline ends. The CDR3 is 15 residues long. Per the germline V gene, CDR1 is SGHAT and CDR2 is FQNNGV. The CDR3 coding sequence is TGTGCCAGCAGCTCTTCCATGGAATGGAATTCACCCCTCCACTTT. It translates to CASSSSMEWNSPLHF.

The sample holds a few counts of this clonotype. J is TRBJ2-5 and V is TRBV12-3 or TRBV12-4; either TRBD1 or TRBD2 may fit D (5 bases each). Trimming cost V 3 bases and J 5 bases, with 13 bases left between them. The CDR3 has 14 amino acids. Written as DNA, the CDR3 is TGTGCCAGCAGTTTGTCTAGCCGGGGCGAGACCCAGTACTTC. This gives the protein CASSLSSRGETQYF.

At least ten counts were recorded for this clonotype. V is TRBV5-1 and J is TRBJ1-1; 11 positions agree with TRBD1. The CDR3 runs to 17 residues. Unmatched junction bases numbered 12, after V lost 5 bases and J lost 3 bases. Germline CDR1 is SGHRS and CDR2 is YFSETQ. Here the CDR3 reads CASRPRTGGAGDTEAFF. CDR3 coding DNA: TGCGCCAGCAGACCCCGGACAGGGGGCGCGGGAGACACTGAAGCTTTCTTT.

This clonotype was detected a few times. The rearrangement uses TRBV6-1 and TRBJ2-7; a weak D match, TRBD1 (5 bases). CDR3 size: 15 residues. In germline, CDR1 is MNHNS, CDR2 SASEGT. Trimming stripped 2 bases from V and 0 bases from J, with 11 bases between. The CDR3 DNA is TGTGCCAGCAGTGAACCAGGGCTCAGCTCCTACGAGCAGTACTTC. It translates to CASSEPGLSSYEQYF.